The T cell receptor beta chain under discussion was sequenced for a study of blood T cell repertoires in COVID-19. Sequencing was performed with immunoSEQ multiplex PCR; in TCRdb, only in-frame clones are kept and a portion is missing. The sample lists 50,000 to 70,000 clones, 70% to 85% occurring once. With 5 bases clipped from V and 9 bases from J, the junction kept 18 bases outside the gene matches. Looked up from germline, CDR1 is MNHNY and CDR2 is SVGAGI (reference sequence). The CDR3 covers 17 residues. The rearrangement uses TRBV6-6 and TRBJ2-5, with 10 bases fitting TRBD2. The clonotype was recovered from a man in his 70s with active COVID-19. The sequencing sample was made of peripheral blood. CDR3 sequence: CASSRYPGTSDGWSQYF. For the CDR3, the DNA is TGTGCCAGCAGTCGATATCCCGGGACTAGCGACGGGTGGTCCCAGTACTTC.